The T cell receptor beta chain described here comes from a study of metastatic and nonmetastatic thyroid tumors (dated by TCRdb to the early 2020s). Turning to the overall study: The researchers compared repertoires between peripheral blood samples and tumor or nodule tissue samples from patients with malignant or benign thyroid disease.

This clone was recorded a few times. Its antigen is currently not known. Base qualities are not recorded, but no much larger clone differs from it by a single base. Study-level results and caveats: In both blood and tumor samples, TCR beta diversity was reported to be significantly higher in malignant tumors than in benign nodules.

Libraries were prepared through PCR. The run used an Illumina HiSeq 4000. High-throughput sequencing was used to profile the CDR3 region of the TCR beta-chain in every patient. Per the original workflow: Drawing on CDR3 differences between clinicopathological groups, the researchers built a classifier meant to tell apart patients with distant-metastatic papillary thyroid cancer. The Shannon index was used to assess repertoire diversity, and the Morisita-Horn index was used to assess tumor-blood repertoire similarity. TCRdb took the public reads, trimmed them with fastp at Q25, ran MiXCR for clone calling and kept in-frame beta chains. None of the V and J calls come from the authors' own analysis; TCRdb made them. The sample profile shows under 6,000 clones; 30% to 40% of them were found once. The top ten constitute around a quarter of the sample. No patient had received any treatment before thyroid surgery. Using T-cell receptor beta sequencing, the study looked back at clinical samples from patients collected from the early 2010s to the late 2010s.

The sequencing sample was made of adjacent normal tissue. This sequence was found in a male donor with papillary thyroid cancer or a benign thyroid nodule (not recorded which). Some clones in this sample may be carry-over from other donors' samples.

The DNA sequence reads TGTGCCAGCGGGGATAGCGGGAATTGGCACAATGAGCAGTTCTTC. Its translation is CASGDSGNWHNEQFF. The receptor chain draws on TRBV12-3 or TRBV12-4 and TRBJ2-1; TRBD2 fits 8 bases in the junction. From the cysteine up to the phenylalanine, the CDR3 has a length of 15 residues. Only CDR3 DNA is held: 45 bases, read in frame from base 1. For this chain, trimming is 8 bases at the V end and 5 bases at the J end, and the number of junction bases without a gene match is 11.